This T cell receptor (beta chain) was profiled in a study of post-analysis software for immune sequencing data. Study as a whole: Recorded subtypes: relapsing-remitting, secondary progressive, progressive-relapsing; some patients unannotated. Overall study results and limits: The authors found that F measure strongly co-clustered same-batch samples. Patients used roughly five TRBV segments, including TRBV5-6, TRBV5-1 and TRBV20-1, more often than controls. Versus controls, multiple sclerosis patients showed significantly lower diversity (normalized Chao1).

This clonotype was counted many times. No antigen is known for it. Built from TCR beta cDNA, the libraries had unique molecular identifiers in them. Hundreds of thousands of cDNA molecules came from 1 to 10 million T cells. MiXCR, run by TCRdb on the PCR reads, gives a single entry per CDR3 protein. The data hold approximately 180,000 distinct CDR3 sequences, with approximately 28% observed a single time. In germline, CDR1 is MNHNS, CDR2 SASEGT. The CDR3 spans 11 residues. V lost 6 bases to trimming and J lost 7 bases, with 9 bases between them. Source material: blood. The chain has TRBV6-1 and TRBJ1-2; D unclear. This TCR was recovered from a girl between 5 and 17 years old with multiple sclerosis. The CDR3 is CASRGMAGYTF. In DNA form, the CDR3 reads TGTGCCAGCAGGGGGATGGCTGGCTACACCTTC.